This T cell receptor (beta chain) is drawn from a study of blood T cell repertoires in COVID-19. For the study at large: Acute-phase and convalescent COVID-19 samples originated in the United States, Italy and Spain. PBMCs, B-cell-depleted T cells, or T cells provided the cDNA or gDNA that made up the material.

V was trimmed by 6 bases and J by 3 bases, leaving 8 bases between them. The germline gives CDR1 MNHNY, CDR2 SVGAGI (reference sequence). This CDR3 is built from 12 residues. Some clones are missing from TCRdb's copy, which holds only in-frame ones; the method was immunoSEQ multiplex PCR. The data hold some 47,000 clones, with approximately 86% observed a single time. The genes are TRBV6-6 and TRBJ1-1; D ambiguous. The specimen was peripheral blood. This TCR was recovered from a woman of 80 years or more with acute or convalescent COVID-19. CDR3 bases: TGTGCCAGCAGACGCGGGGACACTGAAGCTTTCTTT. Translating gives CASRRGDTEAFF.